This T cell receptor (beta chain) was identified during a study of blood T cell repertoires in COVID-19. Study in general: Samples taken during acute and convalescent COVID-19 were collected in the United States, Italy and Spain. PBMCs, B-cell-depleted T cells, or T cells were the source of the cDNA or gDNA that made up the material.

In the source study's methods: By means of reference gene primer amplification, nucleated cell counts were estimated. Only in-frame clones appear in the TCRdb table, and some are missing; sequencing was by immunoSEQ multiplex PCR. V and J calls and clone size are given by that table; D and trimming were obtained from the DNA. The table shows about 87,000 clones, with around nine tenths occurring only once. The TCR originated in a man in his forties or fifties with acute or convalescent COVID-19. Sequencing was carried out using peripheral blood.

Here the CDR3 reads CASSFNQGAAGYGYTF. CDR3 coding DNA: TGTGCCAGCAGCTTCAATCAGGGGGCAGCCGGCTATGGCTACACCTTC. The chain joins TRBV7-9 to TRBJ1-2; TRBD1 matches at 8 bases. The J segment lost 4 bases and the V segment lost 3 bases, leaving 10 bases of the junction unmatched. This CDR3 has 16 residues. Per the germline V gene, CDR1 is SEHNR and CDR2 is FQNEAQ (reference sequence).